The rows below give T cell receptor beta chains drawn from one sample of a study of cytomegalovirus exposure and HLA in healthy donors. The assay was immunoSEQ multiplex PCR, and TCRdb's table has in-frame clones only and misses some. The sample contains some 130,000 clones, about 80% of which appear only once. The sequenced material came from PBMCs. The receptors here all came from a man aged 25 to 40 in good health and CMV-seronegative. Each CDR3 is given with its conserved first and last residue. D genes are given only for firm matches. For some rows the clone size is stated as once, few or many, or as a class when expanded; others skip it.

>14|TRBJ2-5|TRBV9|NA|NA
CASSVSGSTETQYF
TGTGCCAGCAGCGTATCAGGGTCAACAGAGACCCAGTACTTC
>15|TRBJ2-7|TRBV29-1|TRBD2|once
CSVALAGGPSSEQYF
TGCAGCGTTGCCCTAGCGGGAGGGCCATCGTCCGAGCAGTACTTC
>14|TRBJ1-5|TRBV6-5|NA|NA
CASQTHGGNQPQNF
TGTGCCAGTCAAACTCATGGAGGAAATCAGCCCCAGAATTTT
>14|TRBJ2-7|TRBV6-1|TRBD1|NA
CASNYPGQGKSLYF
TGTGCCAGCAACTACCCAGGACAGGGAAAATCTCTGTACTTC
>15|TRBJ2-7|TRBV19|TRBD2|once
CASSRNSGRAYEQYF
TGTGCCAGTAGTAGAAATAGCGGGAGGGCCTACGAGCAGTACTTC
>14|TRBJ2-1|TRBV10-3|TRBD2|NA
CAISVAGSHNEQFF
TGTGCCATCAGTGTAGCGGGGTCCCACAATGAGCAGTTCTTC
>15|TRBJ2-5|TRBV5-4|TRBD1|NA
CASSGGTGTPETQYF
TGTGCCAGCAGCGGAGGGACAGGGACCCCAGAGACCCAGTACTTC
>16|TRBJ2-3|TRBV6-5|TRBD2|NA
CASSYSSGRVADTQYF
TGTGCCAGCAGTTACTCTAGCGGGAGGGTGGCAGATACGCAGTATTTT
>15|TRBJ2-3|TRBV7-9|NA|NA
CASSLDYRDTDTQYF
TGTGCCAGCAGCTTAGATTACAGAGACACAGATACGCAGTATTTT
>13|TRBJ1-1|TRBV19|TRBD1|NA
CASLPRGATEAFF
TGTGCCAGCCTACCCAGGGGGGCAACTGAAGCTTTCTTT
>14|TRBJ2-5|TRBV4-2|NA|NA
CASSQVVEGETQYF
TGTGCCAGCAGCCAAGTAGTGGAGGGCGAGACCCAGTACTTC
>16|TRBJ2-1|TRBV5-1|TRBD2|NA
CASSFLWTSGDNEQFF
TGCGCCAGCAGCTTCCTTTGGACTAGCGGGGACAATGAGCAGTTCTTC
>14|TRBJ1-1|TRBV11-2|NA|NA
CASSANTGNTEAFF
TGTGCCAGCAGCGCCAATACGGGGAACACTGAAGCTTTCTTT
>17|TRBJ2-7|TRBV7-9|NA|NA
CASSLVPGDKYSYEQYF
TGTGCCAGCAGCTTAGTCCCTGGGGACAAATACTCCTACGAGCAGTACTTC
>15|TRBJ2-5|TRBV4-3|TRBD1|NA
CASSQAPGGWETQYF
TGCGCCAGCAGCCAAGCCCCAGGGGGTTGGGAGACCCAGTACTTC
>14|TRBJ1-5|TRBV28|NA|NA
CASRPNVRNQPQHF
TGTGCCAGCAGGCCTAACGTGAGAAATCAGCCCCAGCATTTT
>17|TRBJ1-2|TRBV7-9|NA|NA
CASSLRGEAHDVSGYTF
TGTGCCAGCAGCCTACGCGGCGAGGCTCACGACGTTAGCGGCTACACCTTC
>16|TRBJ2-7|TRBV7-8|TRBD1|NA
CASSLLLRTGLHEQYF
TGTGCCAGCAGCCTATTACTAAGGACAGGGCTTCACGAGCAGTACTTC
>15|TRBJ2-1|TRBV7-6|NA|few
CASGGRLEAYNEQFF
TGTGCCAGCGGAGGACGCCTAGAAGCCTACAATGAGCAGTTCTTC
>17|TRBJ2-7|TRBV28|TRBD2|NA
CASSLSRWTSSSYEQYF
TGTGCCAGCAGTTTAAGTCGCTGGACTAGTAGCTCCTACGAGCAGTACTTC
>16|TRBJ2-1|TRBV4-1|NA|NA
CASSQSPSATYNEQFF
TGCGCCAGCAGCCAAAGTCCTAGCGCGACATACAATGAGCAGTTCTTC
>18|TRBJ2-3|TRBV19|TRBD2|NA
CASSIAYQLAGSTDTQYF
TGTGCCAGTAGTATAGCCTATCAGCTAGCGGGTAGCACAGATACGCAGTATTTT
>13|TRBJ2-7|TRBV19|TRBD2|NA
CASKVAGTNEQYF
TGTGCCAGTAAGGTAGCGGGAACGAACGAGCAGTACTTC
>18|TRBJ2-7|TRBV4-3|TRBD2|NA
CASSQALAGGHATYEQYF
TGCGCCAGCAGCCAAGCTCTAGCGGGAGGGCATGCCACCTACGAGCAGTACTTC
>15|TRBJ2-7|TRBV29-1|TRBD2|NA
CSVEVWTSGSYEQYF
TGCAGCGTTGAGGTTTGGACTAGCGGGAGCTACGAGCAGTACTTC
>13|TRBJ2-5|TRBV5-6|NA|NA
CASSSDLQETQYF
TGTGCCAGCAGCTCGGACTTACAAGAGACCCAGTACTTC